These T cell receptor beta chains were read from a single sample in a study of shared clonotypes between healthy human individuals. Clones were read by immunoSEQ multiplex PCR, and TCRdb kept only the in-frame ones, dropping some. The data contain around 1.1 million clones, approximately 77% of them seen just once; the ten biggest clones take up about 0.89%. The sequencing sample was made of memory CD4+ T cells from PBMCs. The source is a young man in good health. Some clones in this sample may be carry-over from other donors' samples. CDR3s include the opening cysteine and the closing phenylalanine or tryptophan. D genes are given only for firm matches. Size tells how often a clone was seen (once, few, many) or the class of an expanded clone, and some rows leave it out.

clone size: once; V gene: TRBV7-3; D gene: .; J gene: TRBJ2-1; CDR3 protein: CASSSSPNEQFF; CDR3 DNA: TGTGCCAGCAGCTCTAGCCCCAATGAGCAGTTCTTC
clone size: .; V gene: TRBV20-1; D gene: .; J gene: TRBJ2-1; CDR3 protein: CSARGTNEQFF; CDR3 DNA: TGCAGTGCTAGAGGAACCAATGAGCAGTTCTTC
clone size: few; V gene: TRBV18; D gene: TRBD2; J gene: TRBJ2-7; CDR3 protein: CASSPGGSRPYEQYF; CDR3 DNA: TGTGCCAGCTCACCAGGCGGGAGTCGGCCGTACGAGCAGTACTTC
clone size: .; V gene: TRBV10-3; D gene: TRBD1; J gene: TRBJ1-5; CDR3 protein: CAISDGTGGLDDRPQHF; CDR3 DNA: TGTGCCATCAGTGATGGGACAGGGGGACTCGATGACAGGCCCCAGCATTTT
clone size: .; V gene: TRBV11-2; D gene: TRBD1; J gene: TRBJ2-2; CDR3 protein: CAGAPGQGFTGELFF; CDR3 DNA: TGTGCCGGGGCCCCGGGACAGGGTTTTACCGGGGAGCTGTTTTTT
clone size: .; V gene: TRBV2; D gene: TRBD2; J gene: TRBJ2-5; CDR3 protein: CASSPSGGQQETQYF; CDR3 DNA: TGTGCCAGCAGTCCCTCGGGGGGGCAGCAAGAGACCCAGTACTTC
clone size: .; V gene: TRBV11-2; D gene: TRBD2; J gene: TRBJ2-3; CDR3 protein: CASSARLARADTQYF; CDR3 DNA: TGTGCCAGCAGCGCACGACTAGCGCGGGCAGATACGCAGTATTTT
clone size: many; V gene: TRBV5-1; D gene: .; J gene: TRBJ1-2; CDR3 protein: CASSLVREYGYTF; CDR3 DNA: TGCGCCAGCAGCTTGGTGCGAGAGTATGGCTACACCTTC
clone size: .; V gene: TRBV7-3; D gene: TRBD1; J gene: TRBJ2-1; CDR3 protein: CASSSRGGQGNEQFF; CDR3 DNA: TGTGCCAGCAGCTCCCGAGGGGGACAGGGAAATGAGCAGTTCTTC
clone size: .; V gene: TRBV6-1; D gene: .; J gene: TRBJ1-5; CDR3 protein: CASSEVEWPQHF; CDR3 DNA: TGTGCCAGCAGTGAAGTTGAGTGGCCCCAGCATTTT
clone size: .; V gene: TRBV15; D gene: TRBD1; J gene: TRBJ2-7; CDR3 protein: CATSRGSGQASYEQYF; CDR3 DNA: TGTGCCACCAGCAGAGGGTCGGGACAGGCTTCCTACGAGCAGTACTTC
clone size: few; V gene: TRBV28; D gene: .; J gene: TRBJ1-2; CDR3 protein: CASRDHLLGYTF; CDR3 DNA: TGTGCCAGCCGGGATCACCTCCTCGGCTACACCTTC
clone size: .; V gene: TRBV5-1; D gene: .; J gene: TRBJ2-1; CDR3 protein: CASSLETGSYNEQFF; CDR3 DNA: TGCGCCAGCAGCTTGGAGACAGGCTCCTACAATGAGCAGTTCTTC
clone size: .; V gene: TRBV7-3; D gene: TRBD2; J gene: TRBJ2-5; CDR3 protein: CASSSKLAGAETQYF; CDR3 DNA: TGTGCCAGCAGCTCAAAACTAGCGGGAGCTGAGACCCAGTACTTC
clone size: .; V gene: TRBV7-2; D gene: .; J gene: TRBJ1-2; CDR3 protein: CASSLQGLNHYGYTF; CDR3 DNA: TGTGCCAGCAGCTTACAGGGCCTGAACCACTATGGCTACACCTTC
clone size: once; V gene: TRBV6-1; D gene: .; J gene: TRBJ2-3; CDR3 protein: CASDLARSTDTQYF; CDR3 DNA: TGTGCCAGCGACCTAGCTAGAAGCACAGATACGCAGTATTTT
clone size: .; V gene: TRBV5-4; D gene: .; J gene: TRBJ1-3; CDR3 protein: CAIDGGSSGNTIYF; CDR3 DNA: TGTGCCATCGACGGGGGGAGCTCTGGAAACACCATATATTTT
clone size: .; V gene: TRBV2; D gene: TRBD2; J gene: TRBJ2-5; CDR3 protein: CASSDWEGSETQYF; CDR3 DNA: TGTGCCAGCAGTGACTGGGAGGGTTCGGAGACCCAGTACTTC
clone size: .; V gene: TRBV6-5; D gene: .; J gene: TRBJ2-1; CDR3 protein: CASSSSWGRSGNEQFF; CDR3 DNA: TGTGCCAGCAGTTCCTCATGGGGGCGATCGGGCAATGAGCAGTTCTTC
clone size: .; V gene: TRBV18; D gene: .; J gene: TRBJ1-5; CDR3 protein: CASSRQGNQPQHF; CDR3 DNA: TGTGCCAGCTCACGTCAGGGGAATCAGCCCCAGCATTTT
clone size: .; V gene: TRBV6-5; D gene: .; J gene: TRBJ2-3; CDR3 protein: CATLGPRTQYF; CDR3 DNA: TGTGCCACCCTCGGGCCGAGGACGCAGTATTTT
clone size: .; V gene: TRBV28; D gene: .; J gene: TRBJ1-2; CDR3 protein: CASSFLMAGGYTF; CDR3 DNA: TGTGCCAGCAGTTTCTTAATGGCGGGGGGCTACACCTTC
clone size: once; V gene: TRBV18; D gene: .; J gene: TRBJ2-6; CDR3 protein: CASSPFRVRQSGANVLTF; CDR3 DNA: TGTGCCAGCTCACCATTTCGTGTTAGGCAGTCTGGGGCCAACGTCCTGACTTTC
clone size: few; V gene: TRBV29-1; D gene: .; J gene: TRBJ1-1; CDR3 protein: CSVVQGNMNTEAFF; CDR3 DNA: TGCAGCGTCGTACAGGGAAACATGAACACTGAAGCTTTCTTT
clone size: .; V gene: TRBV7-9; D gene: .; J gene: TRBJ2-2; CDR3 protein: CASVSVNTGELFF; CDR3 DNA: TGTGCCAGCGTATCTGTGAACACCGGGGAGCTGTTTTTT
clone size: .; V gene: TRBV7-9; D gene: .; J gene: TRBJ1-2; CDR3 protein: CASSYRQENGYTF; CDR3 DNA: TGTGCCAGCAGCTACAGGCAGGAGAATGGCTACACCTTC
clone size: .; V gene: TRBV6-5; D gene: .; J gene: TRBJ2-2; CDR3 protein: CASSYEPAEEGELFF; CDR3 DNA: TGTGCCAGCAGTTACGAACCAGCGGAAGAGGGGGAGCTGTTTTTT
clone size: .; V gene: TRBV11-3; D gene: .; J gene: TRBJ2-2; CDR3 protein: CASSRGTNTGELFF; CDR3 DNA: TGTGCCAGCAGCAGGGGGACGAACACCGGGGAGCTGTTTTTT
clone size: .; V gene: TRBV5-4; D gene: TRBD2; J gene: TRBJ2-7; CDR3 protein: CASSQGTSGNYEQYF; CDR3 DNA: TGTGCCAGCAGCCAAGGGACTAGCGGGAACTACGAGCAGTACTTC
clone size: .; V gene: TRBV7-2; D gene: .; J gene: TRBJ2-1; CDR3 protein: CASLERKGYNEQFF; CDR3 DNA: TGTGCCTCCCTAGAGAGAAAGGGTTACAATGAGCAGTTCTTC
clone size: few; V gene: TRBV28; D gene: TRBD2; J gene: TRBJ2-3; CDR3 protein: CASSAYGTSGRSTDTQYF; CDR3 DNA: TGTGCCAGCAGTGCATACGGGACTAGCGGGAGAAGCACAGATACGCAGTATTTT
clone size: .; V gene: TRBV30; D gene: TRBD2; J gene: TRBJ2-5; CDR3 protein: CAWSVAPLGAGTSWTQYF; CDR3 DNA: TGTGCCTGGAGTGTGGCCCCTCTGGGAGCGGGGACCTCATGGACCCAGTACTTC
clone size: .; V gene: TRBV28; D gene: .; J gene: TRBJ1-4; CDR3 protein: CWPQGRRLGTNEKLFF; CDR3 DNA: TGTTGGCCCCAAGGGAGACGATTGGGAACTAATGAAAAACTGTTTTTT
clone size: .; V gene: TRBV7-2; D gene: .; J gene: TRBJ2-2; CDR3 protein: CASSRRSNANTGELFF; CDR3 DNA: TGTGCCAGCAGCCGAAGGAGTAACGCGAACACCGGGGAGCTGTTTTTT
clone size: .; V gene: TRBV2; D gene: TRBD1; J gene: TRBJ1-2; CDR3 protein: CASIRDRHSLDGYTF; CDR3 DNA: TGTGCCAGCATTCGGGACAGACATTCCCTGGATGGCTACACCTTC
clone size: few; V gene: TRBV7-9; D gene: .; J gene: TRBJ2-3; CDR3 protein: CASSPGSTDTQYF; CDR3 DNA: TGTGCCAGCAGCCCAGGAAGCACAGATACGCAGTATTTT
clone size: .; V gene: TRBV5-1; D gene: TRBD1; J gene: TRBJ1-2; CDR3 protein: CASSLGQGWGYTF; CDR3 DNA: TGCGCCAGCAGCTTAGGACAGGGCTGGGGCTACACCTTC
clone size: .; V gene: TRBV5-1; D gene: .; J gene: TRBJ1-5; CDR3 protein: CASSLGGDPGNQPQHF; CDR3 DNA: TGCGCCAGCAGCTTGGGGGGTGACCCAGGCAATCAGCCCCAGCATTTT
clone size: once; V gene: TRBV4-2; D gene: .; J gene: TRBJ1-4; CDR3 protein: CASSQAGSWGEKLFF; CDR3 DNA: TGTGCCAGCAGCCAAGCAGGCTCCTGGGGTGAAAAACTGTTTTTT
clone size: .; V gene: TRBV28; D gene: .; J gene: TRBJ1-2; CDR3 protein: CASSLTGGTMGYTF; CDR3 DNA: TGTGCCAGCAGTTTGACTGGGGGGACTATGGGCTACACCTTC
clone size: few; V gene: TRBV18; D gene: .; J gene: TRBJ2-5; CDR3 protein: CASSRTMDIQETQYF; CDR3 DNA: TGTGCCAGCTCACGGACGATGGACATACAAGAGACCCAGTACTTC
clone size: .; V gene: TRBV6-1; D gene: .; J gene: TRBJ2-7; CDR3 protein: CASSEKSASRPYEQYF; CDR3 DNA: TGTGCCAGCAGTGAAAAGAGTGCTAGCCGCCCTTACGAGCAGTACTTC
clone size: .; V gene: TRBV30; D gene: .; J gene: TRBJ2-5; CDR3 protein: CAWSVGVQGETQYF; CDR3 DNA: TGTGCCTGGAGTGTAGGTGTGCAGGGGGAGACCCAGTACTTC
clone size: .; V gene: TRBV6-5; D gene: .; J gene: TRBJ2-2; CDR3 protein: CASTTNWGSRELFF; CDR3 DNA: TGTGCCAGCACCACGAACTGGGGGTCGAGGGAGCTGTTTTTT
clone size: .; V gene: TRBV7-9; D gene: .; J gene: TRBJ1-2; CDR3 protein: CASSLGGTVYGYTF; CDR3 DNA: TGTGCCAGCAGCTTAGGGGGGACGGTCTATGGCTACACCTTC
clone size: .; V gene: TRBV9; D gene: TRBD2; J gene: TRBJ2-7; CDR3 protein: CASSLGVGLAGYEQYF; CDR3 DNA: TGTGCCAGCAGCCTAGGAGTAGGGCTAGCGGGTTACGAGCAGTACTTC
clone size: .; V gene: TRBV7-9; D gene: .; J gene: TRBJ2-5; CDR3 protein: CASSLGGLARETQYF; CDR3 DNA: TGTGCCAGCAGCTTAGGGGGATTAGCAAGGGAGACCCAGTACTTC
clone size: .; V gene: TRBV5-1; D gene: TRBD1; J gene: TRBJ2-6; CDR3 protein: CASSGIGTGAGANVLTF; CDR3 DNA: TGCGCCAGCAGCGGAATCGGGACAGGGGCTGGGGCCAACGTCCTGACTTTC
clone size: few; V gene: TRBV18; D gene: .; J gene: TRBJ1-1; CDR3 protein: CASLGGLDTEAFF; CDR3 DNA: TGTGCCAGCTTAGGGGGTCTGGACACTGAAGCTTTCTTT
clone size: .; V gene: TRBV6-1; D gene: .; J gene: TRBJ2-4; CDR3 protein: CASSEFHRGIQYF; CDR3 DNA: TGTGCCAGCAGTGAATTCCACAGAGGCATTCAGTACTTC
clone size: .; V gene: TRBV5-1; D gene: .; J gene: TRBJ2-5; CDR3 protein: CASSLGGSGQETQYF; CDR3 DNA: TGCGCCAGCAGCTTGGGTGGGAGTGGGCAAGAGACCCAGTACTTC
clone size: .; V gene: TRBV30; D gene: TRBD2; J gene: TRBJ2-1; CDR3 protein: CARTSGRESNEQFF; CDR3 DNA: TGTGCCCGGACTAGCGGGAGAGAATCAAATGAGCAGTTCTTC
clone size: few; V gene: TRBV7-8; D gene: .; J gene: TRBJ1-2; CDR3 protein: CASSLDTLNYGYTF; CDR3 DNA: TGTGCCAGCAGCTTGGACACTTTGAACTATGGCTACACCTTC
clone size: few; V gene: TRBV2; D gene: TRBD2; J gene: TRBJ2-5; CDR3 protein: CASSMLAGGRETQYF; CDR3 DNA: TGTGCCAGCAGTATGTTAGCGGGAGGGCGGGAGACCCAGTACTTC
clone size: .; V gene: TRBV19; D gene: .; J gene: TRBJ2-7; CDR3 protein: CASSRGIGPSVEQYF; CDR3 DNA: TGTGCCAGTAGCAGGGGTATAGGCCCTTCGGTCGAGCAGTACTTC